This T cell receptor beta chain was recorded in a study of T cells in Graves' hyperthyroidism and ophthalmopathy. Study results and limitations: Blood shared most expanded thyroid clonotypes above 0.001.

Amplification yielded TCR beta CDR3 regions, with RNA transcripts as the source. TCR CDR3 regions were first amplified by RT-PCR with HTBI primers. A single record per CDR3 protein comes from TCRdb applying MiXCR to the multiplex PCR reads. The sample contains 410,000 or so distinct CDR3 sequences, roughly 15% of which appear only once. It was uncontrolled infection, other autoimmune disease, pregnancy or lactation that excluded patients. This clonotype came up many times. Its target is unknown. Germline lookup yields CDR1 SGHVS and CDR2 FNYEAQ. This CDR3 is 16 amino acids long. V trimming: 6 bases; J trimming: 4 bases; junction bases outside the gene matches: 10.

Material for sequencing was blood. The sequence derives from a man aged 18 to 30 with Graves' ophthalmopathy. The J gene is TRBJ2-3, the V gene TRBV7-6, with 10 bases lining up with TRBD2. CDR3 DNA sequence: TGTGCCAGCAGGGAAACTAGCGGGGAGACCGCAGATACGCAGTATTTT. This encodes CASRETSGETADTQYF.